The sequence of this T cell receptor beta chain was determined in a study of T cell responses to AZD1222 COVID-19 vaccine. Whole-study results and caveats: Only a handful of AZD1222 recipients were seropositive at baseline.

The CDR3 covers 15 residues. To note about this clone: Its antigen is as yet unknown.

Some clones are missing from TCRdb's copy, which holds only in-frame ones; the method was immunoSEQ multiplex PCR. The sample records 75,000 to 95,000 clones, 80% to 90% being singletons. Sequencing used peripheral blood, obtained on day 0 of AZD1222 vaccination. This clonotype was sampled from an adult in good health. The gene calls are TRBV12-2 and TRBJ1-3. TRBV12-2 constitutes a pseudogene. CDR3 amino acids: CASRRRGAGGNTIYF. In nucleotides, the CDR3 is TGTGCAAGTCGCAGACGGGGCGCGGGTGGAAACACCATATATTTT.